Listed below are T cell receptor beta chains from one sample, sequenced in a study of T-cell reconstitution after alpha-beta-depleted transplantation in children. In TCRdb, the PCR reads were re-called with MiXCR into one record per CDR3 protein. This sample yields 250,000 to 300,000 distinct CDR3 sequences, of which more than 9% are seen a single time; roughly 9.1% belongs to the top ten. Sequencing was performed on PBMCs from the stem cell graft donor, taken from the stem cell graft. The receptors derive from a human donor who donated a stem cell graft to a child with SCID. Each CDR3 is given with its conserved first and last residue. Each record gives: J gene, D gene, V gene, clone size, CDR3 DNA, CDR3 protein. A D gene is named only where the DNA matches it firmly. Size tells how often a clone was seen (once, few, many) or the class of an expanded clone, and some rows leave it out.

>TRBJ1-2|TRBD1|TRBV9|few
TGTGCCAGCAGCGTACTCGGGACAGACATCTATGGCTACACCTTC
CASSVLGTDIYGYTF
>TRBJ2-5|.|TRBV29-1|.
TGCAGCGTTGAAGTGATCCAGAGACAAGAGACCCAGTACTTC
CSVEVIQRQETQYF
>TRBJ1-1|.|TRBV27|.
TGTGCCAGCAGTGCAACTAGGATCTCGGAAGCTTTCTTT
CASSATRISEAFF
>TRBJ1-2|TRBD1|TRBV2|.
TGTGCCAGCAGAGCCGCCGGGACAGGGGGCTCTGGCTACACCTTC
CASRAAGTGGSGYTF
>TRBJ2-2|.|TRBV29-1|many
TGCAGCGCTCTTCCGGTGGGAGACTACACCGGGGAGCTGTTTTTT
CSALPVGDYTGELFF
>TRBJ2-3|.|TRBV3-1|few
TGTGCCAGCAGCCAAGAAAAGGGCCACACAGATACGCAGTATTTT
CASSQEKGHTDTQYF
>TRBJ1-2|.|TRBV5-1|few
TGCGCCAGCAGCTTGCCGGGGGGCGACTATGGCTACACCTTC
CASSLPGGDYGYTF
>TRBJ1-1|.|TRBV6-5|.
TGTGCCAGCGGGAGACAGGCCCTTAACGACGGCACTGAAGCTTTCTTT
CASGRQALNDGTEAFF
>TRBJ1-1|.|TRBV18|few
TGTGCCAGCTCACCTACGGTTTTTGACACTGAAGCTTTCTTT
CASSPTVFDTEAFF
>TRBJ1-2|.|TRBV29-1|few
TGCAGCGTTGAAGGGTGGACAGTGACAGCTAACTATGGCTACACCTTC
CSVEGWTVTANYGYTF
>TRBJ2-1|.|TRBV12-3/TRBV12-4|few
TGTGCCAGCAGTGTAGCAGGGGCTGAGCAGTTCTTC
CASSVAGAEQFF
>TRBJ1-6|.|TRBV25-1|many
TGTGCCAGCAGTGAATCGGACAGTCCCCATTCACCCCTCCACTTT
CASSESDSPHSPLHF
>TRBJ1-2|.|TRBV20-1|.
TGCAGTGCTAGAGATCGGCGGGCCCCCATTGGCTACACCTTC
CSARDRRAPIGYTF
>TRBJ2-1|TRBD1|TRBV6-1|.
TGTGCCAGCAGCCGGACCGGGACAGGGAATCGATACAATGAGCAGTTCTTC
CASSRTGTGNRYNEQFF
>TRBJ2-2|TRBD1|TRBV24-1|.
TGTGCCACCAGTGACTCGGGACAGAGTATCACCGGGGAGCTGTTTTTT
CATSDSGQSITGELFF
>TRBJ1-1|.|TRBV5-1|.
TGCGCCAGTAGGGTAGCTGGCGCAGGGACTGAAGCTTTCTTT
CASRVAGAGTEAFF
>TRBJ2-1|.|TRBV9|.
TGTGCCAGCAGCGTATCTGTTGGGAATGAGCAGTTCTTC
CASSVSVGNEQFF
>TRBJ2-2|.|TRBV13|.
TGTGCCAGCAGCTTCGAGTGGACCGGGGAGCTGTTTTTT
CASSFEWTGELFF
>TRBJ2-5|.|TRBV5-1|.
TGCGCCAGCAGCGCCGGACAGTCTCTCCTGGAGACCCAGTACTTC
CASSAGQSLLETQYF
>TRBJ2-1|.|TRBV20-1|few
TGCAGTGCCGATCGGACCGGACGGTCCTCCTACAATGAGCAGTTCTTC
CSADRTGRSSYNEQFF
>TRBJ2-3|.|TRBV3-1|.
TGTGCCAGCAGCCAACAGGGGACTTGGACACATACGCAGTATTTT
CASSQQGTWTHTQYF
>TRBJ2-2|TRBD1|TRBV7-2|few
TGTGCCAGCGGTTCGCGACAGGGGCGGACCGGGGAGCTGTTTTTT
CASGSRQGRTGELFF
>TRBJ2-2|TRBD1|TRBV10-3|.
TGTGCCATCAAGACAGGGAGCACCGGGGAGCTGTTTTTT
CAIKTGSTGELFF
>TRBJ1-6|.|TRBV5-4|.
TGTGCCAGCAGCGACCTTAGGGACGACCCGAGGAATTCACCCCTCCACTTT
CASSDLRDDPRNSPLHF
>TRBJ2-4|.|TRBV5-1|.
TGCGCCAGCAGCTCCACAGGTCCGGATGGGCAAAACATTCAGTACTTC
CASSSTGPDGQNIQYF
>TRBJ2-2|.|TRBV12-3/TRBV12-4|few
TGTGCCAGCAACCCTCTAGGGTCTGGGACCGGGGAGCTGTTTTTT
CASNPLGSGTGELFF
>TRBJ2-1|.|TRBV5-1|.
TGCGCCAGCAGCCCCCAAGAGCGGGCTATAAGGGATGAGCAGTTCTTC
CASSPQERAIRDEQFF
>TRBJ2-7|.|TRBV4-1|.
TGCGCCAGCAGCCAAGTCCCCACGTCCTACGAGCAGTACTTC
CASSQVPTSYEQYF
>TRBJ2-7|.|TRBV5-1|.
TGCGCCAGCAGCCCCGAGGGCTACCTCGGGGCGGGCGAGCAGTACTTC
CASSPEGYLGAGEQYF
>TRBJ2-5|TRBD1|TRBV29-1|.
TGCAGCGTCGGGGACAGTACCAAGGAGACCCAGTACTTC
CSVGDSTKETQYF
>TRBJ1-2|.|TRBV7-6|.
TGTGCCAGCAGCTTAGTCGCAGAGCAAGGCTATGGCTACACCTTC
CASSLVAEQGYGYTF
>TRBJ1-2|.|TRBV18|many
TGTGCCAGCTCACCAATCGCGTCAGGCGCTAACTATGGCTACACCTTC
CASSPIASGANYGYTF
>TRBJ2-3|.|TRBV11-2|many
TGTGCCAGCAGCTTAGTGGGCGGGACTAGCACAGATACGCAGTATTTT
CASSLVGGTSTDTQYF
>TRBJ2-3|.|TRBV7-3|few
TGTGCCAGCAGCCAGCACAGGGAGGATACGCAGTATTTT
CASSQHREDTQYF
>TRBJ2-5|.|TRBV5-1|many
TGCGCCAGCCGCCGTTCAAGGGGAGAGACCCAGTACTTC
CASRRSRGETQYF
>TRBJ2-5|TRBD2|TRBV20-1|.
TGCAGTGCTAGTAGGTGGATAGCGGGGGGGCCGGAGACCCAGTACTTC
CSASRWIAGGPETQYF
>TRBJ2-5|.|TRBV12-3/TRBV12-4|many
TGTGCCAGCACCGAGACAGACCAAGAGACCCAGTACTTC
CASTETDQETQYF
>TRBJ1-4|.|TRBV5-1|many
TGCGCCAGCAGCTTGAAACAGCGGGCTGAAAAACTGTTTTTT
CASSLKQRAEKLFF
>TRBJ1-5|.|TRBV12-3/TRBV12-4|.
TGTGCCAGCAGTTCACAGGGAATCAGCAATCAGCCCCAGCATTTT
CASSSQGISNQPQHF
>TRBJ2-7|TRBD2|TRBV5-6|few
TGTGCCAGCAGCCCCATCGGCCGGGGGAGGGACTACGAGCAGTACTTC
CASSPIGRGRDYEQYF
>TRBJ1-2|.|TRBV5-1|many
TGCGCCAGCAGCTTGGCTTTACAGACCCTTAACTATGGCTACACCTTC
CASSLALQTLNYGYTF
>TRBJ1-2|.|TRBV18|.
TGTGCCAGCTCACCGGCGACAGACTATGGCTACACCTTC
CASSPATDYGYTF
>TRBJ1-1|TRBD1|TRBV12-3/TRBV12-4|many
TGTGCCAGCAGTAGTGGACAGGGAGATGGTCGCACTGAAGCTTTCTTT
CASSSGQGDGRTEAFF
>TRBJ1-1|TRBD1|TRBV4-1|few
TGCGCCAGCAGCCATTCCGGGACAGGAGTGAACACTGAAGCTTTCTTT
CASSHSGTGVNTEAFF
>TRBJ1-6|.|TRBV12-3/TRBV12-4|many
TGTGCCAGCAGTTTAGAGAATTCACCCCTCCACTTT
CASSLENSPLHF
>TRBJ2-3|TRBD2|TRBV5-1|few
TGCGCCAGCAGCCCCGAGCCGCTAGCGGGGGGCACAGATACGCAGTATTTT
CASSPEPLAGGTDTQYF
>TRBJ2-7|TRBD1|TRBV12-5|few
TGTGCTAGTGGGACGACAGGGGGCTGGGACGAGCAGTACTTC
CASGTTGGWDEQYF
>TRBJ2-3|.|TRBV20-1|.
TGCGGTGCTTCCCTCGGGTTAGCGACCGATACGCAGTATTTT
CGASLGLATDTQYF
>TRBJ1-3|.|TRBV5-1|few
TGCGCCAGCAGCTTGCCTGGAAACACCATATATTTT
CASSLPGNTIYF
>TRBJ1-2|.|TRBV6-5|.
TGTGCCAGCAGCCCACGAGGGGTTTATGGCTACACCTTC
CASSPRGVYGYTF
>TRBJ2-1|.|TRBV5-1|.
TGCGCCAGCAAGAAGGGCGCACCTGTAACACCTTACAATGAGCAGTTCTTC
CASKKGAPVTPYNEQFF
>TRBJ2-7|.|TRBV27|many
TGTGCCAGCAGTTGGGGACTGGCCTACGAGCAGTACTTC
CASSWGLAYEQYF
>TRBJ1-4|TRBD1|TRBV6-1|.
TGTGCCAGCAGTAAGGGGACAGGAACAAATGAAAAACTGTTTTTT
CASSKGTGTNEKLFF
>TRBJ1-4|.|TRBV4-1|few
TGCGCCAGCAGCCAACGAGGGCTGGAGGAACTGTTTTTT
CASSQRGLEELFF
>TRBJ1-1|.|TRBV7-3|.
TGTGCCAGCAGCTTAATGGGGGGCGCACAGACCACTGAAGCTTTCTTT
CASSLMGGAQTTEAFF
>TRBJ2-7|.|TRBV6-6|few
TGTGCCAGCAGTTACTCGCGCTACGAGCAGTACTTC
CASSYSRYEQYF
>TRBJ2-7|.|TRBV5-1|few
TGCGCCAGCAGCCCCGATGAGTCTTACGAGCAGTACTTC
CASSPDESYEQYF
>TRBJ2-1|TRBD1|TRBV20-1|.
TGCAGTGCTAGAAAGGACAGGGCAATCTTC
CSARKDRAIF
>TRBJ2-7|.|TRBV11-2|few
TGTGCCAGCAGCCCGACTAGTTTCTACGAGCAGTACTTC
CASSPTSFYEQYF
>TRBJ1-1|.|TRBV16|few
TGTGCCAGCAGCCTTTCGGCCACCACTGAAGCTTTCTTT
CASSLSATTEAFF